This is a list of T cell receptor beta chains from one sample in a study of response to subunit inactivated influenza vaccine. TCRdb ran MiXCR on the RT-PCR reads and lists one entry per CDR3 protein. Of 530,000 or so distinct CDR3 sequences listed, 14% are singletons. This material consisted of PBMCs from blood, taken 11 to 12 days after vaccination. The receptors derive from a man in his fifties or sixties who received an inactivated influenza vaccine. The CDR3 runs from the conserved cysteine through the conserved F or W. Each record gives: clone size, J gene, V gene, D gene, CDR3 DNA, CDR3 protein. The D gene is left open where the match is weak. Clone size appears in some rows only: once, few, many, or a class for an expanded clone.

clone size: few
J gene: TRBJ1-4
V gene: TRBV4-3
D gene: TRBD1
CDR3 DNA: TGCGCCAGCAGCCAAGAACAGGGGGCGCATGAAAAACTGTTTTTT
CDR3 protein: CASSQEQGAHEKLFF

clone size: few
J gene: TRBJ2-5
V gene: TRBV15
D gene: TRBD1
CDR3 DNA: TGTGCCACCAGCAGTTCGGACAGGGTGTGGGAGACCCAGTACTTC
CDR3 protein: CATSSSDRVWETQYF

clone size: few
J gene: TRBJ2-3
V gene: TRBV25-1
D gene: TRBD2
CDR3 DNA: TGTGCCAGCAGTGTAGCGGGGGGGCCCACAGATACGCAGTATTTT
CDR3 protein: CASSVAGGPTDTQYF

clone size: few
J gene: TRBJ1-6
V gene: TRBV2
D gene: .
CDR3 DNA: TGTGCCAGCATACGATCGTATAATTCACCCCTCCACTTT
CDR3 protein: CASIRSYNSPLHF

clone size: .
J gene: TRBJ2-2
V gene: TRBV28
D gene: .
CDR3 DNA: TGTGCCAGCAGTTTAAGGTTGATCGGGGAGCTGTTTTTT
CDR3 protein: CASSLRLIGELFF

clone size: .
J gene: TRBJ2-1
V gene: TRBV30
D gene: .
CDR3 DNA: TGTGCCTGGAACAGGGCACTCTCCTACAATGAGCAGTTCTTC
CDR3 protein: CAWNRALSYNEQFF

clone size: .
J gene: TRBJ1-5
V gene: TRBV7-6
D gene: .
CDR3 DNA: TGTGCCAGCAGCTTAGATGCGGGGGCGGATCAGCCCCAGCATTTT
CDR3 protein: CASSLDAGADQPQHF

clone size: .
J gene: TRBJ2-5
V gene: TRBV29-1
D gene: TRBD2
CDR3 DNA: TGCAGCGTTGGCCCCGCGGGAGTCGTTCAAGAGACCCAGTACTTC
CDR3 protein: CSVGPAGVVQETQYF

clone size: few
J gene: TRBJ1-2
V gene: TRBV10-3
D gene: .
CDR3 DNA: TGTGCCATCAGTGTGGGGGGTACCTATGGCTACACCTTC
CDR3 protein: CAISVGGTYGYTF

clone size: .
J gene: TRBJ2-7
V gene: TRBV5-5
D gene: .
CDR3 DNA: TGTGCCAGCAGCTTGACCGGGACCATCTCCTACGAGCAGTACTTC
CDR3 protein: CASSLTGTISYEQYF

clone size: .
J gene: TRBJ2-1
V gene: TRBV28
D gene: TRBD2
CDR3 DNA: TGTGCCAGCGGACTAGCCTTTCGACATGAGCAGTTCTTC
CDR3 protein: CASGLAFRHEQFF

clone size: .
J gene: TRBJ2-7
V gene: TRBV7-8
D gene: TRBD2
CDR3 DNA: TGTGCCAGCAGCTTAGTAGCGGGAGGGCAGTACGAGCAGTACTTC
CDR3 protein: CASSLVAGGQYEQYF

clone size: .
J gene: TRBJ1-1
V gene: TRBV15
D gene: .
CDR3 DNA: TGTGCCACCAGCAGAGAGCGGGGGGGAGCTTTCTTT
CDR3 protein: CATSRERGGAFF

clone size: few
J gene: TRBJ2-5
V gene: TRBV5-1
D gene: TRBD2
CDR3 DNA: TGCGCCAGCAGCGAGGGAGCGGGATCTGGAGAGACCCAGTACTTC
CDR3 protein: CASSEGAGSGETQYF

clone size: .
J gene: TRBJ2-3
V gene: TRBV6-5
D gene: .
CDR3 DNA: TGTGCCAGCAGTTACGCGGGCCGGGCAGATACGCAGTATTTT
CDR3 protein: CASSYAGRADTQYF